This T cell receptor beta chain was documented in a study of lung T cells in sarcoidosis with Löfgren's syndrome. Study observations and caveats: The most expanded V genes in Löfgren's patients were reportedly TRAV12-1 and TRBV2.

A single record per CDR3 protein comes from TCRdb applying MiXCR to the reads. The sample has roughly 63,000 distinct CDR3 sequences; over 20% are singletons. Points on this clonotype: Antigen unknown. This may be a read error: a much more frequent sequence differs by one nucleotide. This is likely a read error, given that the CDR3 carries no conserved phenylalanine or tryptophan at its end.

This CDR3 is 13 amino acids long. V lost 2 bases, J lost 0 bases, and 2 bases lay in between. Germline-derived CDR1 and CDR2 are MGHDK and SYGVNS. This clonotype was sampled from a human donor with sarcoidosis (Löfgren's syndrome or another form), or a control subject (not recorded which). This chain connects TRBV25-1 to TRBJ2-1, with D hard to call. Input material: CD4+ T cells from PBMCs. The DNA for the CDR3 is TGTGCCAGCAGTGAAACCTCCTACAATGAGCAGTTCCTC. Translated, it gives CASSETSYNEQFL.